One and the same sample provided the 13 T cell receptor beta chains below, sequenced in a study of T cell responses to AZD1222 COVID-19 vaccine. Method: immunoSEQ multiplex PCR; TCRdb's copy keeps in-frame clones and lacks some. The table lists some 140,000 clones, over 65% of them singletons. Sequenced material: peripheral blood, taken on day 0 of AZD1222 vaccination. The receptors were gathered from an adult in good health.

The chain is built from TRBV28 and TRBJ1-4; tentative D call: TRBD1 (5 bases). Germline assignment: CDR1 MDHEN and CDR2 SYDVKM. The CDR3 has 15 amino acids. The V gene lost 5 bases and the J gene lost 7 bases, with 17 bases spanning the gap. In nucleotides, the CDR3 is TGTGCCAGCAGTCGGGACGCCGGCAATAGTGAAAAACTGTTTTTT. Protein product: CASSRDAGNSEKLFF.

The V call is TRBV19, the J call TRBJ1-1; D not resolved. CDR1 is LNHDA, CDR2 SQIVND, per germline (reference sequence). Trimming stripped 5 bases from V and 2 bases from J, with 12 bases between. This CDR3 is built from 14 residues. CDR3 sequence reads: CASSPELTNTEAFF. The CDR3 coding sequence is TGTGCCAGTAGTCCTGAACTAACAAACACTGAAGCTTTCTTT.

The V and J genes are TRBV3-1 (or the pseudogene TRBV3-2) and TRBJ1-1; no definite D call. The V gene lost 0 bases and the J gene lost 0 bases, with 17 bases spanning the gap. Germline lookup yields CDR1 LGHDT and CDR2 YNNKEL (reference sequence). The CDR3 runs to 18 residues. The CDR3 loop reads CASSQDWLVSPVNTEAFF. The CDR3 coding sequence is TGTGCCAGCAGCCAAGATTGGTTAGTGTCGCCTGTGAACACTGAAGCTTTCTTT.

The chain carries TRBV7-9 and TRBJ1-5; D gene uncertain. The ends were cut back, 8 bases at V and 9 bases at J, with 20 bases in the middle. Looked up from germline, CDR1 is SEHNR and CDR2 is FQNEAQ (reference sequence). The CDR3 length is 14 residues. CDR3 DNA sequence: TGTGCCAGCGAAGGTTCGGGAAGACTTGGGCCCCAGCATTTT. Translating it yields CASEGSGRLGPQHF.

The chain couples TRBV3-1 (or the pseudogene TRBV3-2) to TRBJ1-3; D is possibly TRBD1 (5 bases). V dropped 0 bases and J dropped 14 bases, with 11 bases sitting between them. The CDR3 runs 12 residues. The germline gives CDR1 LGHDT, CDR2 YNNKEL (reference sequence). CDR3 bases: TGTGCCAGCAGCCAAGATCCTACAGGACTATATTTT. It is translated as CASSQDPTGLYF.

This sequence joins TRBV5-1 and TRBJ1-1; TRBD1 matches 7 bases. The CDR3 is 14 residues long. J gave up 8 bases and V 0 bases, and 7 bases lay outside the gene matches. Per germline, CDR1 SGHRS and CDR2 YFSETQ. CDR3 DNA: TGCGCCAGCAGCTTGGGAGGGGGCAGCGCGGAAGCTTTCTTT. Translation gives CASSLGGGSAEAFF.

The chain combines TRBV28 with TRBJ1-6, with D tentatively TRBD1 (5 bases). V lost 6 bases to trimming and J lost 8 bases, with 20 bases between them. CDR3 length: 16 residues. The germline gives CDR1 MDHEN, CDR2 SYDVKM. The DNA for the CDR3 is TGTGCCAGCAGCCCATCTGCAGGGCTTTCGGATTCACCCCTCCACTTT. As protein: CASSPSAGLSDSPLHF.

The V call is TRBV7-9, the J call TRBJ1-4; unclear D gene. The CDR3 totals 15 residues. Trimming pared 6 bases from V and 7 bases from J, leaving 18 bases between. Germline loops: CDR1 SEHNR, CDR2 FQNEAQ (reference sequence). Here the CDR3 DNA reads TGTGCCAGCAGAGAATCAGGCTCCGGTGGTGAAAAACTGTTTTTT. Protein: CASRESGSGGEKLFF.

The CDR3 nucleotides are TGTGCCAGCAGCTTATTTAGAGAGACTGAAGCTTTCTTT. Amino acid sequence: CASSLFRETEAFF. This chain joins TRBV7-2 and TRBJ1-1, with D unresolved. The V end was cut by 2 bases, the J end by 5 bases, with 9 bases between. The CDR3 has 13 amino acids. The germline V gene encodes CDR1 SGHTA and CDR2 FQGNSA.

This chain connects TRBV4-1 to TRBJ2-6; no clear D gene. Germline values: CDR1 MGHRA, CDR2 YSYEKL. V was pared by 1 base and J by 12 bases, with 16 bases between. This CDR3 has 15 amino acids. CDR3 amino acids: CASSQVYDLPGVLTF. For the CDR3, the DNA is TGCGCCAGCAGCCAAGTTTATGATTTGCCGGGCGTCCTGACTTTC.

In DNA, the CDR3 is TGTGCCAGCAGTGAAGCTGGCAGCTCAAACTATGGCTACACCTTC. It translates to CASSEAGSSNYGYTF. V is TRBV2 and J is TRBJ1-2; D is undetermined. The CDR3 consists of 15 residues. In germline, CDR1 is SNHLY, CDR2 FYNNEI. V gave up 0 bases and J gave up 2 bases, with 10 bases separating them. The variable domain in full, completed from reference TRBV2 and TRBJ1-2, reads EPEVTQTPSHQVTQMGQEVILRCVPISNHLYFYWYRQILGQKVEFLVSFYNNEISEKSEIFDDQFSVERPDGSNFTLKIRSTKLEDSAMYFCASSEAGSSNYGYTFGSGTRLTVV.

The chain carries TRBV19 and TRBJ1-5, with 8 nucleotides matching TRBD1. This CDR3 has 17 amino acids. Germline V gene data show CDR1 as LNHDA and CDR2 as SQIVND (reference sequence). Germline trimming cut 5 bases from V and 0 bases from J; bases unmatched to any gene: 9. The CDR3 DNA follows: TGTGCCAGTAGTGCGCCCGGGACAGGCTTTAGCAATCAGCCCCAGCATTTT. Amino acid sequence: CASSAPGTGFSNQPQHF.

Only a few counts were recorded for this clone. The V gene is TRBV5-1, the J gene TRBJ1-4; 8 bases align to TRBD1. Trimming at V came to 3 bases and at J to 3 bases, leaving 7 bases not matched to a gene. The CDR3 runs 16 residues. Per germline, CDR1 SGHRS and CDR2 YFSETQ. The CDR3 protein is CASSSGQGRPNEKLFF. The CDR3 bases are TGCGCCAGCAGCTCCGGACAGGGACGCCCTAATGAAAAACTGTTTTTT.